The rows below give T cell receptor beta chains drawn from one sample of a study of OX40 agonist ivuxolimab in advanced cancers. This table comes from immunoSEQ multiplex PCR, and its TCRdb copy is limited to in-frame clones, with some not included. The sample carries 67,000 or so clones, more than 85% recorded once. Material: CD4+ or CD8+ T cells sorted from blood, obtained in a trial of the OX40 agonist ivuxolimab. The receptors here all came from an adult with an advanced solid tumor such as melanoma, head and neck, liver or kidney cancer. Both conserved end residues are part of each CDR3. The order of the fields is J gene, clone size, V gene, D gene, CDR3 protein, CDR3 DNA. The D gene is left open where the match is weak. A row's size may be missing; if present it is once, few, many or a size class.

j_call: TRBJ2-7
clone_size: .
v_call: TRBV6-1
d_call: TRBD2
cdr3_aa: CASSSGTSGYEQYF
cdr3_nt: TGTGCCAGCAGTTCCGGGACTAGCGGGTACGAGCAGTACTTC

j_call: TRBJ2-1
clone_size: .
v_call: TRBV6-4
d_call: .
cdr3_aa: CASSRDSSYNEQFF
cdr3_nt: TGTGCCAGCAGTCGGGACTCCTCCTACAATGAGCAGTTCTTC

j_call: TRBJ1-1
clone_size: .
v_call: TRBV20-1
d_call: .
cdr3_aa: CSPDTFTEAFF
cdr3_nt: TGCAGCCCCGACACCTTCACTGAAGCTTTCTTT

j_call: TRBJ2-7
clone_size: .
v_call: TRBV28
d_call: TRBD1
cdr3_aa: CASTPTGAPYEQYF
cdr3_nt: TGTGCCAGCACCCCGACAGGGGCCCCCTACGAGCAGTACTTC

j_call: TRBJ2-7
clone_size: .
v_call: TRBV2
d_call: TRBD2
cdr3_aa: CASTGLASYEQYF
cdr3_nt: TGTGCCAGCACGGGACTAGCCTCCTACGAGCAGTACTTC

j_call: TRBJ2-6
clone_size: .
v_call: TRBV28
d_call: TRBD2
cdr3_aa: CASSLVGRESGSGANVLTF
cdr3_nt: TGTGCCAGCAGTTTAGTAGGGCGGGAGAGTGGCTCTGGGGCCAACGTCCTGACTTTC

j_call: TRBJ2-2
clone_size: .
v_call: TRBV28
d_call: TRBD2
cdr3_aa: CASRLAGGRNTGELFF
cdr3_nt: TGTGCCAGCAGACTAGCGGGAGGTAGAAACACCGGGGAGCTGTTTTTT

j_call: TRBJ2-3
clone_size: .
v_call: TRBV10-3
d_call: TRBD2
cdr3_aa: CAISAGVGRDTQYF
cdr3_nt: TGTGCCATCAGTGCCGGGGTCGGGAGGGATACGCAGTATTTT

j_call: TRBJ2-7
clone_size: .
v_call: TRBV28
d_call: .
cdr3_aa: CASSLFWGTSYEQYF
cdr3_nt: TGTGCCAGCAGTTTATTCTGGGGGACCTCCTACGAGCAGTACTTC

j_call: TRBJ1-4
clone_size: .
v_call: TRBV6-1
d_call: .
cdr3_aa: CASTPGATNEKLFF
cdr3_nt: TGTGCCAGCACTCCGGGTGCAACTAATGAAAAACTGTTTTTT

j_call: TRBJ2-3
clone_size: .
v_call: TRBV7-3
d_call: .
cdr3_aa: CASSSDSDTQYF
cdr3_nt: TGTGCCAGCAGTTCGGACTCAGATACGCAGTATTTT

j_call: TRBJ1-3
clone_size: .
v_call: TRBV5-1
d_call: .
cdr3_aa: CASSPEGISGNTIYF
cdr3_nt: TGCGCCAGCAGCCCGGAGGGGATCTCTGGAAACACCATATATTTT

j_call: TRBJ1-5
clone_size: few
v_call: TRBV30
d_call: TRBD1
cdr3_aa: CAWSVGQGNQPQHF
cdr3_nt: TGTGCCTGGAGTGTGGGACAGGGCAATCAGCCCCAGCATTTT

j_call: TRBJ2-1
clone_size: .
v_call: TRBV9
d_call: TRBD2
cdr3_aa: CASSVAGLAGTNEQFF
cdr3_nt: TGTGCCAGCAGCGTAGCTGGCCTAGCGGGTACCAATGAGCAGTTCTTC

j_call: TRBJ2-1
clone_size: once
v_call: TRBV2
d_call: TRBD2
cdr3_aa: CASSVAGGGQFF
cdr3_nt: TGTGCCAGCAGCGTAGCGGGAGGCGGGCAGTTCTTC

j_call: TRBJ1-4
clone_size: .
v_call: TRBV6-5
d_call: .
cdr3_aa: CASSMDNEKLFF
cdr3_nt: TGTGCCAGCAGTATGGATAATGAAAAACTGTTTTTT

j_call: TRBJ2-4
clone_size: few
v_call: TRBV11-3
d_call: TRBD1
cdr3_aa: CASSSGGSVYF
cdr3_nt: TGTGCCAGCAGCTCAGGGGGAAGCGTGTACTTC

j_call: TRBJ1-1
clone_size: .
v_call: TRBV7-9
d_call: TRBD1
cdr3_aa: CASSPRDRVGTEAFF
cdr3_nt: TGTGCCAGCAGCCCTAGGGACAGGGTGGGTACTGAAGCTTTCTTT

j_call: TRBJ2-7
clone_size: .
v_call: TRBV5-5
d_call: .
cdr3_aa: CASSRPRANYEQYF
cdr3_nt: TGTGCCAGCAGCCGCCCAAGAGCGAACTACGAGCAGTACTTC

j_call: TRBJ2-1
clone_size: .
v_call: TRBV7-3
d_call: .
cdr3_aa: CASSLTELNEQFF
cdr3_nt: TGTGCCAGCAGCTTAACAGAACTCAATGAGCAGTTCTTC

j_call: TRBJ2-1
clone_size: .
v_call: TRBV7-7
d_call: .
cdr3_aa: CASSPNFGNEQFF
cdr3_nt: TGTGCTAGCAGCCCCAACTTTGGCAATGAGCAGTTCTTC

j_call: TRBJ2-7
clone_size: .
v_call: TRBV5-6
d_call: .
cdr3_aa: CASSLFGVSSSYEQYF
cdr3_nt: TGTGCCAGCAGCTTGTTCGGGGTCTCCTCCTCCTACGAGCAGTACTTC

j_call: TRBJ1-2
clone_size: .
v_call: TRBV7-9
d_call: .
cdr3_aa: CASSGQGVGYTF
cdr3_nt: TGTGCCAGCAGCGGTCAAGGGGTTGGCTACACCTTC

j_call: TRBJ2-2
clone_size: .
v_call: TRBV25-1
d_call: .
cdr3_aa: CATGTPTGELFF
cdr3_nt: TGTGCCACCGGGACTCCCACCGGGGAGCTGTTTTTT

j_call: TRBJ1-2
clone_size: .
v_call: TRBV28
d_call: .
cdr3_aa: CASMANYGYTF
cdr3_nt: TGTGCCAGCATGGCTAACTATGGCTACACCTTC

j_call: TRBJ2-7
clone_size: .
v_call: TRBV11-2
d_call: .
cdr3_aa: CASSLVGTSTEQYF
cdr3_nt: TGTGCCAGCAGCTTAGTCGGGACCTCTACCGAGCAGTACTTC

j_call: TRBJ2-2
clone_size: .
v_call: TRBV2
d_call: .
cdr3_aa: CASSQGNTGELFF
cdr3_nt: TGTGCCAGCAGCCAGGGGAACACCGGGGAGCTGTTTTTT

j_call: TRBJ2-3
clone_size: .
v_call: TRBV7-3
d_call: .
cdr3_aa: CASSRGQSTDTQYF
cdr3_nt: TGTGCCAGCAGCCGCGGGCAGAGCACAGATACGCAGTATTTT

j_call: TRBJ2-5
clone_size: .
v_call: TRBV13
d_call: TRBD1
cdr3_aa: CASSLQGVETQYF
cdr3_nt: TGTGCCAGCAGCTTACAGGGGGTAGAGACCCAGTACTTC

j_call: TRBJ2-1
clone_size: .
v_call: TRBV5-1
d_call: .
cdr3_aa: CASSPAIASYNEQFF
cdr3_nt: TGCGCCAGCAGCCCGGCCATAGCGTCCTACAATGAGCAGTTCTTC

j_call: TRBJ2-1
clone_size: .
v_call: TRBV6-1
d_call: TRBD2
cdr3_aa: CASSEFRLAGYNEQFF
cdr3_nt: TGTGCCAGCAGTGAATTTCGACTAGCGGGGTACAATGAGCAGTTCTTC

j_call: TRBJ1-2
clone_size: few
v_call: TRBV28
d_call: TRBD1
cdr3_aa: CASTFGQEGSLYGYTF
cdr3_nt: TGTGCCAGCACCTTCGGACAGGAAGGATCTTTATATGGCTACACCTTC

j_call: TRBJ1-5
clone_size: few
v_call: TRBV19
d_call: .
cdr3_aa: CASMGTMGSNQPQHF
cdr3_nt: TGTGCCAGTATGGGGACAATGGGTAGCAATCAGCCCCAGCATTTT

j_call: TRBJ1-5
clone_size: .
v_call: TRBV5-5
d_call: TRBD1
cdr3_aa: CASSLWGTGGPQHF
cdr3_nt: TGTGCCAGCAGCTTGTGGGGGACAGGGGGGCCCCAGCATTTT

j_call: TRBJ1-2
clone_size: .
v_call: TRBV2
d_call: .
cdr3_aa: CASSEARESGYTF
cdr3_nt: TGTGCCAGCAGTGAAGCAAGGGAATCGGGCTACACCTTC

j_call: TRBJ2-5
clone_size: .
v_call: TRBV6-1
d_call: .
cdr3_aa: CASSEQQETQYF
cdr3_nt: TGTGCCAGCAGTGAACAGCAAGAGACCCAGTACTTC

j_call: TRBJ1-1
clone_size: .
v_call: TRBV7-8
d_call: .
cdr3_aa: CASSPGTNTEAFF
cdr3_nt: TGTGCCAGCAGTCCCGGGACGAACACTGAAGCTTTCTTT

j_call: TRBJ2-5
clone_size: many
v_call: TRBV19
d_call: .
cdr3_aa: CASSTAVQETQYF
cdr3_nt: TGTGCCAGCTCGACGGCAGTGCAAGAGACCCAGTACTTC

j_call: TRBJ2-7
clone_size: .
v_call: TRBV28
d_call: TRBD2
cdr3_aa: CASSLGLSSGSYEQYF
cdr3_nt: TGTGCCAGCAGCCTGGGTTTATCTAGCGGTTCCTACGAGCAGTACTTC

j_call: TRBJ2-7
clone_size: .
v_call: TRBV5-1
d_call: .
cdr3_aa: CASSLTGQTYEQYF
cdr3_nt: TGCGCCAGCAGCTTGACCGGACAGACCTACGAGCAGTACTTC

j_call: TRBJ2-7
clone_size: .
v_call: TRBV18
d_call: .
cdr3_aa: CASSPPMGAREQYF
cdr3_nt: TGTGCCAGCTCACCACCAATGGGGGCGCGCGAGCAGTACTTC

j_call: TRBJ1-2
clone_size: .
v_call: TRBV4-2
d_call: .
cdr3_aa: CASSQGQAVYGYTF
cdr3_nt: TGTGCCAGCAGCCAAGGGCAGGCCGTCTATGGCTACACCTTC

j_call: TRBJ2-1
clone_size: .
v_call: TRBV29-1
d_call: .
cdr3_aa: CSVGNNEQFF
cdr3_nt: TGCAGCGTTGGAAACAATGAGCAGTTCTTC

j_call: TRBJ2-4
clone_size: .
v_call: TRBV30
d_call: .
cdr3_aa: CAWSVQTTNIQYF
cdr3_nt: TGTGCCTGGAGTGTACAGACTACCAACATTCAGTACTTC

j_call: TRBJ1-2
clone_size: .
v_call: TRBV30
d_call: .
cdr3_aa: CAWSVRGLGRGYTF
cdr3_nt: TGTGCCTGGAGTGTTCGGGGTCTGGGTCGTGGCTACACCTTC

j_call: TRBJ2-2
clone_size: .
v_call: TRBV7-6
d_call: TRBD2
cdr3_aa: CASSNPSGTNTGELFF
cdr3_nt: TGTGCCAGCAGCAACCCTAGCGGTACGAACACCGGGGAGCTGTTTTTT

j_call: TRBJ1-3
clone_size: once
v_call: TRBV7-2
d_call: TRBD1
cdr3_aa: CASSPRGQASSGNTIYF
cdr3_nt: TGTGCCAGCAGCCCCCGGGGACAGGCCAGCTCTGGAAACACCATATATTTT

j_call: TRBJ1-2
clone_size: .
v_call: TRBV10-2
d_call: .
cdr3_aa: CASSDSSYGYTF
cdr3_nt: TGCGCCAGCAGTGACAGTTCCTATGGCTACACCTTC

j_call: TRBJ1-3
clone_size: once
v_call: TRBV9
d_call: .
cdr3_aa: CASSPTGFENTIYF
cdr3_nt: TGTGCCAGCAGCCCTACAGGGTTCGAAAACACCATATATTTT

j_call: TRBJ2-3
clone_size: .
v_call: TRBV7-3
d_call: TRBD2
cdr3_aa: CASSLTVASGTTDTQYF
cdr3_nt: TGTGCCAGCAGCTTAACAGTGGCTAGCGGGACAACAGATACGCAGTATTTT

j_call: TRBJ2-5
clone_size: .
v_call: TRBV11-2
d_call: TRBD2
cdr3_aa: CASSLGAGGGQETQYF
cdr3_nt: TGTGCCAGCAGCTTAGGTGCGGGAGGGGGTCAAGAGACCCAGTACTTC

j_call: TRBJ2-6
clone_size: .
v_call: TRBV11-1
d_call: TRBD1
cdr3_aa: CASSLTGAGANVLTF
cdr3_nt: TGTGCCAGCAGCTTGACAGGGGCCGGGGCCAACGTCCTGACTTTC

j_call: TRBJ2-7
clone_size: .
v_call: TRBV6-5
d_call: .
cdr3_aa: CASSRDSEGSYEQYF
cdr3_nt: TGTGCCAGCAGTCGCGACAGTGAGGGGTCCTACGAGCAGTACTTC

j_call: TRBJ2-3
clone_size: .
v_call: TRBV5-6
d_call: .
cdr3_aa: CASTPGTWPDYTQYF
cdr3_nt: TGTGCCAGCACTCCGGGGACGTGGCCTGATTATACGCAGTATTTT

j_call: TRBJ1-1
clone_size: .
v_call: TRBV7-6
d_call: TRBD1
cdr3_aa: CASSPGQGGTEAFF
cdr3_nt: TGTGCCAGCAGCCCCGGACAGGGCGGCACTGAAGCTTTCTTT

j_call: TRBJ2-7
clone_size: once
v_call: TRBV6-6
d_call: TRBD1
cdr3_aa: CASSYAPGQGAKQYF
cdr3_nt: TGTGCCAGCAGTTACGCACCGGGACAGGGGGCTAAGCAGTACTTC

j_call: TRBJ1-1
clone_size: .
v_call: TRBV28
d_call: TRBD1
cdr3_aa: CASSLPGQGKAFF
cdr3_nt: TGTGCCAGCAGTTTACCGGGACAGGGTAAAGCTTTCTTT

j_call: TRBJ1-6
clone_size: .
v_call: TRBV6-5
d_call: .
cdr3_aa: CASRRTGNSPLHF
cdr3_nt: TGTGCCAGCAGAAGGACGGGGAATTCACCCCTCCACTTT

j_call: TRBJ1-3
clone_size: .
v_call: TRBV9
d_call: .
cdr3_aa: CASSVSSSGNTIYF
cdr3_nt: TGTGCCAGCAGCGTATCGAGCTCTGGAAACACCATATATTTT

j_call: TRBJ2-5
clone_size: .
v_call: TRBV10-3
d_call: .
cdr3_aa: CAISVTSQETQYF
cdr3_nt: TGTGCCATCAGTGTGACTAGCCAAGAGACCCAGTACTTC